The present T cell receptor beta chain was sequenced within a study of blood T cell repertoires in COVID-19. At the level of the study: There were acute and convalescent COVID-19 samples, and they came from the United States, Italy and Spain. T cells, B-cell-depleted T cells, or PBMCs provided the cDNA or gDNA that served as material.

Authors' analysis steps: By means of reference gene primer amplification, nucleated cell counts were estimated. The assay was immunoSEQ multiplex PCR, and TCRdb's table has in-frame clones only and misses some. V, J and clone size are taken as reported in that table, and D and trimming were inferred from the DNA itself. The table has tens of thousands of clones, about 83% seen once; the top ten hold roughly 27%. In germline, CDR1 is SGHAT, CDR2 FQNNGV. CDR3 size: 13 residues. V dropped 3 bases and J dropped 0 bases, with 6 bases sitting between them. The sample comprised peripheral blood. The chain is built from TRBV11-2 and TRBJ2-7, with D uncertain. This clonotype was sampled from a human donor in a cohort sampled during active COVID-19. CDR3 in DNA: TGTGCCAGCAGCTTCGAGGCCTCCTACGAGCAGTACTTC. Protein sequence: CASSFEASYEQYF.